This T cell receptor (beta chain) was found in a study of HIV-infected patients and healthy controls (TCRdb year 2014). Background for the entire study: CD4 counts rose modestly but significantly in most of the 16 patients after three months of therapy, yet stayed below normal ranges. CD8 counts did not change consistently during early therapy, while the CD4:CD8 ratio increased slightly. An undetectable viral load was attained by 11 of 16 patients by the second bleed and by all patients after a further year of therapy. Relative to controls, total CDR3 counts per chain did not differ significantly, and patients lacked overall T-cell lymphocytopenia. The question the study tested was whether immune perturbation and reconstitution could be captured by deep TCR repertoire sequencing of small blood samples from HIV patients.

The study collected follow-up blood from HIV-infected patients roughly three months, about 14 weeks, after antiretroviral therapy began. Since whole blood was used without any cell fractionation, the repertoire reflected all peripheral T cells in unsorted form. A roughly 2.5 ml sample of peripheral blood was drawn into Tempus tubes for RNA extraction. Patients were deemed ineligible for enrollment if they had febrile or AIDS-related illness, tumors, hepatitis B or C coinfection, immunomodulatory therapy, recent vaccination or treatment interruptions. Residual genomic DNA was removed with the TURBO-DNase kit and globin mRNA was depleted with GLOBINclear. Compared with the rest of its sample, this clonotype is medium-sized (0.01 to 0.1%). The antigen it recognizes is unknown. It has no much larger one-base neighbor in the sample; base qualities were not kept. From a lookup of the germline V gene (reference sequence), CDR1 and CDR2 are MNHEY and SMNVEV. Trimming takes 3 bases from V and 4 bases from J, and the germline ends sit 13 bases apart. Spanning cysteine to phenylalanine, the CDR3 consists of 15 amino acids. Left in the record is the CDR3 DNA by itself, 45 bases read in frame from the first base.

Reverse transcription of approximately 460 ng RNA was performed with SuperScript III using primers directed against the alpha and beta constant regions. Separate alpha and beta chain libraries were generated by chain-specific third strand synthesis with multiplexing indices. The protocol used a single primer pair to amplify all rearrangements within a chain, which avoided primer bias, and attached molecular barcodes to each cDNA molecule. Purified cDNA was joined by T4 RNA Ligase 1 to a 5' RACE adapter carrying a random hexamer and the SP2 sequencing primer site. Second strand synthesis was performed with Phusion polymerase and primed from the SP2 site, and slow temperature ramps were applied to favor optimal annealing. The 12-nucleotide barcode on each molecule comprised two random hexamer sequences, both introduced before amplification and concatenated. An amplification PCR of 20 to 25 cycles with P5s and P7 primers came after a short first PCR that had added P5 and P7 adapter elements plus a second index. The libraries went through 25 to 35 PCR cycles in total, were quantified on a Qubit, were sized on a Bioanalyzer, and were diluted to 4 nM. Sequencing of the normalized libraries was performed on an Illumina MiSeq with 2 x 250 paired-end kits. Reverse transcription reactions were cleaned up on MinElute columns and eluted into around 9.7 ul Tris-Cl. Adapter ligations ran for approximately 25 hours at 16 degrees C and were afterwards cleaned with AMPure XP beads at a 1:1 ratio. Regarding the original processing steps: A modified Decombinator processed the demultiplexed FASTQ files and output V, J, insert and barcode information. Any sequence that shared a barcode yet differed from the dominant sequence was discarded as an error, and the number of original cDNA molecules was estimated by counting barcodes clustered at Levenshtein distance 3. The R packages ineq, vegan, igraph and RCytoscape were used for downstream analyses, together with IMGT nomenclature and CDR3 definitions. V gene usage was calculated across distinct sequences, with every TCR tallied a single time to avoid skew from clonal expansion. Within a donor, similarity networks joined unique CDR3 amino acid sequences in every case where two of them were separated by a single Levenshtein edit. Published HIV-specific CDR3s (about 90 alpha, several hundred beta) and CMV-specific CDR3s (13 alpha, 200 to 300 beta) were compiled and searched for in the repertoires. Random subsampling to size-matched repertoires demonstrated that the decreased diversity in patients did not result from their lower sequence numbers. In-frame beta chains were kept once TCRdb had trimmed the public reads at Q25 with fastp and called clones with MiXCR. Rows matching on CDR3 protein sequence are summarized as one entry with the most common DNA and genes. Clone size and V and J calls follow TCRdb, not the original study. The sample table records about 7,900 distinct CDR3 sequences; over 7.5% of these occur just once. Around 10% of the sample lies in the top ten.

Overall results and qualifications from the work: Differing numbers of distinct sequences in patients and controls hindered comparison, and size-matching assigned excessive weight to rare events in the HIV-infected data. Significantly higher mean Gini indices were seen in HIV-infected repertoires than in controls, possibly reflecting oligoclonality. Using whole blood restricted sequencing depth and prevented separating the dynamics of distinct T-cell subpopulations. In the samples, alpha-beta chain pairing was left undetermined. Most CMV-associated CDR3s became more frequent during therapy, although their change was not significant, whereas HIV-associated CDR3s showed a significant decrease in frequency. HLA typing of donors was not performed in the study. Only sixteen HIV-infected individuals were processed, which the authors considered a major limit on how widely the findings apply. In HIV-infected patients, the apparent post-therapy recovery of the Gini index was not replicated in size-matched repertoire data. Only roughly 14 weeks of therapy was reflected in the treated samples, a period arguably too short to observe immune reconstitution given low adult thymic output. Alpha-chain CDR3s from MAIT cells appeared at high frequency in healthy controls but were severely depleted in HIV+ repertoires. Roughly threefold more distinct CDR3s and higher Shannon diversity were observed in healthy control repertoires than in untreated HIV+ repertoires. The study cohorts differed slightly in age and sex profile, but those differences did not account for the observed differences in diversity. Compared with controls, HIV-infected patients showed significantly different mean usage of eight alpha and eight beta V genes. Both the Jaccard index and the count of highly shared sequences showed that healthy controls shared more CDR3s between individuals than HIV+ patients did.

Sequencing was performed on blood, taken during antiretroviral therapy. The rearranged segments are TRBV27 and TRBJ2-1; no confident D gene assignment can be made. The clonotype was recovered from an adult with HIV infection. The nucleotide sequence reads TGTGCCAGCAGTTTCGGCTTTATGGGGTACAATGAGCAGTTCTTC. Its amino acids are CASSFGFMGYNEQFF.